The 14 T cell receptor beta chains in this list originate from one sample, sequenced in a study of blood T cell repertoires in COVID-19. The data were produced by immunoSEQ multiplex PCR, yet TCRdb's version contains in-frame clones alone and is incomplete. This table holds roughly 110,000 clones, around four fifths found once. The specimen sequenced was peripheral blood. The receptors derive from a woman between 65 and 79 years old with acute or convalescent COVID-19.

The chain is built from TRBV24-1 and TRBJ1-2; 8 nucleotides match TRBD1. V lost 4 bases to trimming and J lost 4 bases; unmatched junction nucleotides: 7. The germline CDR1 and CDR2 sequences are KGHDR and SFDVKD. The CDR3 extends over 15 amino acids. CDR3: CATSDPGTGTYGYTF. CDR3 coding DNA: TGTGCCACCAGTGACCCCGGGACAGGAACCTATGGCTACACCTTC.

This rearrangement joins TRBV15 to TRBJ1-1; TRBD1 agrees at 8 bases. The CDR3 sequence is 15 residues long. The V and J ends lost 0 bases and 4 bases, in that order; junction bases with no gene match: 4. From germline, CDR1 is LNHNV and CDR2 YYDKDF (reference sequence). The CDR3 loop is CATSRDRGLGTEAFF. The DNA for the CDR3 is TGTGCCACCAGCAGAGACAGGGGGCTGGGCACTGAAGCTTTCTTT.

The chain recombines TRBV6-2 or TRBV6-3 with TRBJ1-1; D may be TRBD1 (5 bases). CDR3 length equals 14 residues. Germline values: CDR1 MNHEY, CDR2 SVGEGT. V was cut by 2 bases and J by 3 bases, with 10 bases left in between. CDR3 sequence (DNA): TGTGCCAGCAGTTACGGGGCCGCGGACACTGAAGCTTTCTTT. Translation gives CASSYGAADTEAFF.

The V and J genes are TRBV10-3 and TRBJ2-7; D may be TRBD1 (5 bases). The CDR3 extends over 11 amino acids. Germline CDR1 and CDR2: ENHRY and SYGVKD. The V gene lost 3 bases and the J gene lost 6 bases, with 6 bases spanning the gap. The CDR3 region is CAISDQGEQYF. CDR3 nucleotide sequence: TGTGCCATCAGTGACCAGGGCGAGCAGTACTTC.

V is TRBV7-6 and J is TRBJ2-1; no clear D. With 3 bases removed from V and 2 bases from J, the gap between germline ends came to 11 bases. This CDR3 is built from 15 residues. Germline V gives CDR1 SGHVS, CDR2 FNYEAQ. DNA for the CDR3: TGTGCCAGCAGCTTGTCCCCGGGTACCTACAATGAGCAGTTCTTC. Translating it yields CASSLSPGTYNEQFF.

The chain employs TRBV6-5 and TRBJ1-1, with 7 bases aligning to TRBD1. V was clipped by 6 bases and J by 5 bases; unmatched bases: 6. Germline V gene sequence: CDR1 MNHEY, CDR2 SVGAGI. There are 13 residues in the CDR3. CDR3 in amino acids: CASRGWDSTEAFF. The CDR3 DNA reads TGTGCCAGCAGGGGATGGGACAGTACTGAAGCTTTCTTT.

The chain links TRBV29-1 to TRBJ2-4, with D perhaps TRBD2 (6 bases). Between the trimmed V and J ends, which lost 5 bases and 3 bases, there was a span of 11 bases. The CDR3 sequence is 13 residues long. Germline V CDR1 and CDR2: SQVTM, ANQGSEA. The CDR3 DNA reads TGCAGCGTTTCGCAGGGAGGCAAAAACATTCAGTACTTC. Translating it yields CSVSQGGKNIQYF.

V usage is TRBV5-6 and J usage is TRBJ2-1; a possible D gene is TRBD1 (6 bases). The germline V and J ends were trimmed by 3 bases and 2 bases, with 18 bases remaining between them. This CDR3 has 17 amino acids. Germline lookup yields CDR1 SGHDT and CDR2 YYEEEE. CDR3 in amino acids: CASSSTVGTQTYNEQFF. The CDR3 nucleotides read TGTGCCAGCAGCTCCACGGTGGGGACACAAACCTACAATGAGCAGTTCTTC. Drawing the rest from reference TRBV5-6 and TRBJ2-1, the complete variable domain is DAGVTQSPTHLIKTRGQQVTLRCSPKSGHDTVSWYQQALGQGPQFIFQYYEEEERQRGNFPDRFSGHQFPNYSSELNVNALLLGDSALYLCASSSTVGTQTYNEQFFGPGTRLTVL.

This chain links TRBV24-1 with TRBJ2-5; D unresolved. V was trimmed by 1 base and J by 5 bases, leaving 4 bases between them. The germline V gene encodes CDR1 KGHDR and CDR2 SFDVKD. The CDR3 runs 12 residues. The CDR3 nucleotides read TGTGCCACCAGTGATTTCCAGGAGACCCAGTACTTC. Translation gives CATSDFQETQYF.

The chain couples TRBV29-1 to TRBJ2-1; D not resolved. Germline V lookup: CDR1 SQVTM, CDR2 ANQGSEA. V lost 6 bases and J 8 bases, leaving 11 bases between the germline ends. The CDR3 length is 11 residues. The CDR3 spells CSVVLAYEQFF. For the CDR3, the DNA is TGCAGCGTCGTTCTGGCCTATGAGCAGTTCTTC.

This chain joins TRBV3-1 (or the pseudogene TRBV3-2) and TRBJ1-3, with D possibly being TRBD1 (5 bases). Trimming stripped 1 base from V and 0 bases from J, with 10 bases between. CDR3 length: 16 amino acids. CDR1 is LGHDT, CDR2 YNNKEL, per germline (reference sequence). The CDR3 sequence: CASSQGQTGSGNTIYF. Written as DNA, the CDR3 is TGTGCCAGCAGCCAAGGACAGACCGGCTCTGGAAACACCATATATTTT.

The rearrangement uses TRBV27 and TRBJ1-4; D is ambiguous. This CDR3 spans 15 amino acids. Germline V lookup: CDR1 MNHEY, CDR2 SMNVEV (reference sequence). The V end lost 0 bases, the J end lost 3 bases, and 8 bases lay between the germline ends. The CDR3 reads CASSLSTGANEKLFF. The CDR3 DNA sequence: TGTGCCAGCAGTTTATCGACCGGAGCTAATGAAAAACTGTTTTTT.

In this sample, this clone turned up once. The V and J genes are TRBV5-1 and TRBJ1-5; D ambiguous. Germline values: CDR1 SGHRS, CDR2 YFSETQ. The CDR3 totals 15 residues. V shed 0 bases and J shed 0 bases, with 7 bases lying between them. The CDR3 is CASSLVGDSNQPQHF. CDR3 sequence (DNA): TGCGCCAGCAGCTTGGTGGGAGATAGCAATCAGCCCCAGCATTTT.

The DNA for the CDR3 is TGTGCCTCGAGGGGGACTAGAGCGGAGACCCAGTACTTC. Its protein product is CASRGTRAETQYF. The rearrangement links TRBV30 to TRBJ2-5; 8 bases align to TRBD2. CDR3 size: 13 residues. Germline values: CDR1 GTSNPN, CDR2 SVGIG (reference sequence). V trimming: 7 bases; J trimming: 5 bases; junction bases outside the gene matches: 9.